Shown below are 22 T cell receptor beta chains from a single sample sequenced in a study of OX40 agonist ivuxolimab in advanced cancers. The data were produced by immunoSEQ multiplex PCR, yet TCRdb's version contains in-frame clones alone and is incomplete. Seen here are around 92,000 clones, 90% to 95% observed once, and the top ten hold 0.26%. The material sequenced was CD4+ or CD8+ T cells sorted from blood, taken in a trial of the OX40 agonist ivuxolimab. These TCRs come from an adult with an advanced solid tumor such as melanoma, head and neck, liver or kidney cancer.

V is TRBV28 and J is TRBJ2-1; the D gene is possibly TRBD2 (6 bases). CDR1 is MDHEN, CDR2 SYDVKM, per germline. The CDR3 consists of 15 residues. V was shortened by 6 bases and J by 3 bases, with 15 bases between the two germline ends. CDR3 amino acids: CASSRRTGLYNEQFF. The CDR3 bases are TGTGCCAGCAGCCGGCGGACGGGACTCTACAATGAGCAGTTCTTC.

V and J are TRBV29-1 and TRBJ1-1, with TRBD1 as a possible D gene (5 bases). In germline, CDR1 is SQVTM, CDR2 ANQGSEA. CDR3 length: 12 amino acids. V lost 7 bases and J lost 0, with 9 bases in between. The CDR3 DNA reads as TGCAGCGCGGGACGGATGAACACTGAAGCTTTCTTT. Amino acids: CSAGRMNTEAFF.

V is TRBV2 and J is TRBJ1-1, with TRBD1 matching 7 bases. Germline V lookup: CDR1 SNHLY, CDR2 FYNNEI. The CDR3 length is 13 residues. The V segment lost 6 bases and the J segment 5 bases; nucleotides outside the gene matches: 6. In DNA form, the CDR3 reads TGTGCCAGCAGCGTTGAGGGACAGACTGAAGCTTTCTTT. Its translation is CASSVEGQTEAFF.

The DNA of the CDR3 is TGTGCCAGCAGCTTAAGACAATCGGGAGGAAACACCATATATTTT. This codes for CASSLRQSGGNTIYF. The chain employs TRBV11-3 and TRBJ1-3; D uncertain. The CDR3 contains 15 residues. Deletions cut 2 bases from V and 4 bases from J, with 12 bases between. Germline V gene sequence: CDR1 SGHNT, CDR2 YENEEA.

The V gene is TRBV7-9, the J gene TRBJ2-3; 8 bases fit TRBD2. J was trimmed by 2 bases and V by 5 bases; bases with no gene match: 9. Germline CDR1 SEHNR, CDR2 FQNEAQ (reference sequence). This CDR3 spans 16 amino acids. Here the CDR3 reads CASSRRRLALTDTQYF. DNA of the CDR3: TGTGCCAGCAGCCGTCGAAGACTAGCGCTCACAGATACGCAGTATTTT.

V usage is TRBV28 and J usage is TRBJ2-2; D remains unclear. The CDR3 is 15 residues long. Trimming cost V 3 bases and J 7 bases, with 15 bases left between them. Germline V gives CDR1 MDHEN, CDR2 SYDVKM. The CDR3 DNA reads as TGTGCCAGCAGTTTTCAGTGGGCTCTTATCGGGGAGCTGTTTTTT. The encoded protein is CASSFQWALIGELFF.

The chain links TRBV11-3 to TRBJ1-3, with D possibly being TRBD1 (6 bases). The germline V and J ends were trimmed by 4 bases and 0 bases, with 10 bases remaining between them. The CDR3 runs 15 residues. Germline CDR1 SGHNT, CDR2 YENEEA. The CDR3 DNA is TGTGCCAGCAGCTCGGGACAAGGCTCTGGAAACACCATATATTTT. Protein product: CASSSGQGSGNTIYF.

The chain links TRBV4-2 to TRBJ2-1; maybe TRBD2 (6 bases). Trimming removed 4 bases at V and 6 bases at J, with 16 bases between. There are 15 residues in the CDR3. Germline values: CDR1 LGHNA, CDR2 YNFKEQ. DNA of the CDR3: TGTGCCAGCAGCCCGCTGGGCAAGGAGGGCAATGAGCAGTTCTTC. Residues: CASSPLGKEGNEQFF.

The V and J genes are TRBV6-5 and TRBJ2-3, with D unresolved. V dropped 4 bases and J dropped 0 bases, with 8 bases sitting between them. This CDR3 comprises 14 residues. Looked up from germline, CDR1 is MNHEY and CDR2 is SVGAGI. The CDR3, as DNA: TGTGCCAGCAGTTCCTCCGATAGCACAGATACGCAGTATTTT. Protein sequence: CASSSSDSTDTQYF.

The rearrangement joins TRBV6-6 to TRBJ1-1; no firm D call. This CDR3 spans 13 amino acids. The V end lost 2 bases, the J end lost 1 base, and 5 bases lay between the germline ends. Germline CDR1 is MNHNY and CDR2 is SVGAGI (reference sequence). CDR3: CASSYRGNTEAFF. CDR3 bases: TGTGCCAGCAGTTACCGGGGGAACACTGAAGCTTTCTTT.

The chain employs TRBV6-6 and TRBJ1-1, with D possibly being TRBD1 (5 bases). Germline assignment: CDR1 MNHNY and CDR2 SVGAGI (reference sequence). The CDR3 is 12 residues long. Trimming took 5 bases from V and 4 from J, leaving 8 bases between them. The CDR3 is CASSQGRTEAFF. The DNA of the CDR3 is TGTGCCAGCAGTCAGGGTCGCACTGAAGCTTTCTTT.

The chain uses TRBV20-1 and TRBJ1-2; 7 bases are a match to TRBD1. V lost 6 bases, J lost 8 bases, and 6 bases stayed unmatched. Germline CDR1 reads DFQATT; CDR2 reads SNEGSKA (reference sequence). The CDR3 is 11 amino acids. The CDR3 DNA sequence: TGCAGTGCCCTCAGGGGGGAGGGCTACACCTTC. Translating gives CSALRGEGYTF.

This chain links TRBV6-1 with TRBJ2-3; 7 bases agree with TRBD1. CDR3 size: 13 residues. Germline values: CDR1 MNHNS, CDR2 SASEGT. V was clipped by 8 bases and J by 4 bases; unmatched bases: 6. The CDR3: CASGLQGADTQYF. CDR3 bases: TGTGCCAGCGGTCTTCAGGGGGCAGATACGCAGTATTTT.

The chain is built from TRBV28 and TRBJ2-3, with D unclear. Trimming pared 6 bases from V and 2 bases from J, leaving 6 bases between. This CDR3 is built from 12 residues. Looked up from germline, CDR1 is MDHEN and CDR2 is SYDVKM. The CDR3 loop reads CASRSFTDTQYF. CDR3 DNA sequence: TGTGCCAGCAGGTCATTCACAGATACGCAGTATTTT.

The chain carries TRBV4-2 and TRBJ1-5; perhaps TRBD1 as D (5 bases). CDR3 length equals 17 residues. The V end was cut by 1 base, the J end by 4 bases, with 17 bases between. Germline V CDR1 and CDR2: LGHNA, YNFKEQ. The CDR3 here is CASSQGDGGGRNQPQHF. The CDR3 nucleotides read TGTGCCAGCAGCCAAGGAGACGGGGGGGGACGAAATCAGCCCCAGCATTTT.

CDR3 sequence reads: CASSLGQTNQPQHF. The CDR3 coding sequence is TGTGCCAGCAGCCTTGGACAGACAAATCAGCCCCAGCATTTT. This chain joins TRBV5-6 and TRBJ1-5, with D perhaps matching TRBD1 (6 bases). The CDR3 runs to 14 residues. Germline CDR1 is SGHDT and CDR2 is YYEEEE. The V end was cut by 4 bases, the J end by 4 bases, with 12 bases between.

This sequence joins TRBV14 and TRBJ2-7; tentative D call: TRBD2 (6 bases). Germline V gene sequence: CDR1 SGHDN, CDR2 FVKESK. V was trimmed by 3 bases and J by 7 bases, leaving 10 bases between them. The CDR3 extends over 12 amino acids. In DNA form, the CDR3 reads TGTGCCAGCAGCCAGGGAGGAAGTGAGCAGTACGTC. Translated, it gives CASSQGGSEQYV.

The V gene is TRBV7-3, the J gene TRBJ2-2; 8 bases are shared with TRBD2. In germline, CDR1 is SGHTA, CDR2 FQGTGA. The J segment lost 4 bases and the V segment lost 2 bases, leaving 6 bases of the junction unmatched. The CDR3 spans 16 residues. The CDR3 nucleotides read TGTGCCAGCAGCTTATGGGGGACTAGAATCACCGGGGAGCTGTTTTTT. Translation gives CASSLWGTRITGELFF.

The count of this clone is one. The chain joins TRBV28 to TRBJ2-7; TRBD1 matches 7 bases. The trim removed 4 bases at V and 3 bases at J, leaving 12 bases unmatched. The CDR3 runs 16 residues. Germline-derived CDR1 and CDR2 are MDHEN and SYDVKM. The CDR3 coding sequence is TGTGCCAGCAGTTCTTACCCGGACAGGCTATACTACGAGCAGTACTTC. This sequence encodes CASSSYPDRLYYEQYF.

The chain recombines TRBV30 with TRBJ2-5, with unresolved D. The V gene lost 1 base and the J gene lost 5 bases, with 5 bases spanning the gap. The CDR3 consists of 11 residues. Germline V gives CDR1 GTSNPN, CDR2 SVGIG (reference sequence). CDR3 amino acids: CAWSEVETQYF. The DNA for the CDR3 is TGTGCCTGGAGTGAAGTGGAGACCCAGTACTTC.

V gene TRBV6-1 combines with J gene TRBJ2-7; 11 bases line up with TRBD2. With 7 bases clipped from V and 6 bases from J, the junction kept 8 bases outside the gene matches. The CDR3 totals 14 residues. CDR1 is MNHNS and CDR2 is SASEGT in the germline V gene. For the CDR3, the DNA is TGTGCCAGCACCGTACTAGCGGGAGTCAGCGAGCAGTACGTC. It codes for CASTVLAGVSEQYV.

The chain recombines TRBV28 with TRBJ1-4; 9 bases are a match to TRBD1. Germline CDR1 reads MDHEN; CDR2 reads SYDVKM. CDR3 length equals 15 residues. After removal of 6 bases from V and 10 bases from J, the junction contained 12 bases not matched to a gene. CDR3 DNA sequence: TGTGCCAGCAGCGACCCGGGACAGGGACTAGGAAAACTGTTTTTT. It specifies CASSDPGQGLGKLFF.